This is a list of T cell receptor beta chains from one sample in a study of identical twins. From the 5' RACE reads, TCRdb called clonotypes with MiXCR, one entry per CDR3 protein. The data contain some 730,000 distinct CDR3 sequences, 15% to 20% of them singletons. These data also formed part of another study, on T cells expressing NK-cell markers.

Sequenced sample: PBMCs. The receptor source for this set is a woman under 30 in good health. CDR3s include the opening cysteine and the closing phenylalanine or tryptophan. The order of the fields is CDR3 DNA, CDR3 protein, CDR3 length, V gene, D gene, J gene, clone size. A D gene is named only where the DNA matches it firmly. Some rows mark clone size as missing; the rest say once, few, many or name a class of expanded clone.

CDR3 DNA: TGTGCCAGCAGTGGGCATTCACCCCTCCACTTT
CDR3 protein: CASSGHSPLHF
CDR3 length: 11
V gene: TRBV6-5
D gene: .
J gene: TRBJ1-6
clone size: few

CDR3 DNA: TGCGCCAGCAGCTTGGACGGCGGGACAGGGGGTAGGGAGACCCAGTACTTC
CDR3 protein: CASSLDGGTGGRETQYF
CDR3 length: 17
V gene: TRBV5-1
D gene: TRBD1
J gene: TRBJ2-5
clone size: few

CDR3 DNA: TGCGCCAGCAGCTTGGGTGTGCGGATGAACACTGAAGCTTTCTTT
CDR3 protein: CASSLGVRMNTEAFF
CDR3 length: 15
V gene: TRBV5-1
D gene: .
J gene: TRBJ1-1
clone size: .

CDR3 DNA: TGTGCCAGCAGCCGAGGACAGGGGATTTTCGTCGACACTGAAGCTTTCTTT
CDR3 protein: CASSRGQGIFVDTEAFF
CDR3 length: 17
V gene: TRBV7-8
D gene: TRBD1
J gene: TRBJ1-1
clone size: few

CDR3 DNA: TGTGCCAGCAGCCCGACGCGGAAGGCTCAGCCCCAGCATTTT
CDR3 protein: CASSPTRKAQPQHF
CDR3 length: 14
V gene: TRBV12-3/TRBV12-4
D gene: .
J gene: TRBJ1-5
clone size: .

CDR3 DNA: TGTGCCAGCAGCGTACAGGGGGCTCTCGGAGAGACCCAGTACTTC
CDR3 protein: CASSVQGALGETQYF
CDR3 length: 15
V gene: TRBV9
D gene: TRBD1
J gene: TRBJ2-5
clone size: .

CDR3 DNA: TGTGCCAGCAGCCCTGTCGGCTCTGGGGCCAACGTCCTGACTTTC
CDR3 protein: CASSPVGSGANVLTF
CDR3 length: 15
V gene: TRBV7-2
D gene: .
J gene: TRBJ2-6
clone size: many

CDR3 DNA: TGTGCCAGCAGCTTGGAGTGGGGGTATAGCAATCAGCCCCAGCATTTT
CDR3 protein: CASSLEWGYSNQPQHF
CDR3 length: 16
V gene: TRBV5-5
D gene: .
J gene: TRBJ1-5
clone size: .

CDR3 DNA: TGTGCCAGCAGTGTTACTAGCGGGGGCCATCTACCAAAGCACGCAGGGTACGAGCAGTACTTC
CDR3 protein: CASSVTSGGHLPKHAGYEQYF
CDR3 length: 21
V gene: TRBV6-1
D gene: TRBD2
J gene: TRBJ2-7
clone size: few

CDR3 DNA: TGTGCCAGCAGTCCCGAGGAGGCCTCCTACGAGCAGTACTTC
CDR3 protein: CASSPEEASYEQYF
CDR3 length: 14
V gene: TRBV7-9
D gene: .
J gene: TRBJ2-7
clone size: .

CDR3 DNA: TGTGCCAGCAGCCCGACTAGGGAAACAGATACGCAGTATTTT
CDR3 protein: CASSPTRETDTQYF
CDR3 length: 14
V gene: TRBV7-3
D gene: .
J gene: TRBJ2-3
clone size: .

CDR3 DNA: TGTGCCAGCAGCCTTTCAATCGGGGGTTTTTATGGCTACACCTTC
CDR3 protein: CASSLSIGGFYGYTF
CDR3 length: 15
V gene: TRBV9
D gene: .
J gene: TRBJ1-2
clone size: few

CDR3 DNA: TGTGCCAGCAGTGACGAGGGGGGGGGTTACAATGAGCAGTTCTTC
CDR3 protein: CASSDEGGGYNEQFF
CDR3 length: 15
V gene: TRBV6-4
D gene: .
J gene: TRBJ2-1
clone size: .

CDR3 DNA: TGCGCCAGCAGCTTGGACGGAGCCGGAGGAGGGACCCAGTACTTC
CDR3 protein: CASSLDGAGGGTQYF
CDR3 length: 15
V gene: TRBV5-1
D gene: .
J gene: TRBJ2-5
clone size: few

CDR3 DNA: TGTGCCAGCAGCCCACCTTTGGCGGGAGTGGTTGAGCAGTACTTC
CDR3 protein: CASSPPLAGVVEQYF
CDR3 length: 15
V gene: TRBV12-3/TRBV12-4
D gene: TRBD2
J gene: TRBJ2-7
clone size: few

CDR3 DNA: TGCGCCAGCACCGAAGACAGGGTTTTAGATGAAAAACTGTTTTTT
CDR3 protein: CASTEDRVLDEKLFF
CDR3 length: 15
V gene: TRBV5-1
D gene: TRBD1
J gene: TRBJ1-4
clone size: few

CDR3 DNA: TGTGCCAGCAGCGCCCACGAAGATACGCAGTATTTT
CDR3 protein: CASSAHEDTQYF
CDR3 length: 12
V gene: TRBV9
D gene: .
J gene: TRBJ2-3
clone size: .

CDR3 DNA: TGTGCCATCAGTGAGTCTCAGGGCACCATCTATGGCTACACCTTC
CDR3 protein: CAISESQGTIYGYTF
CDR3 length: 15
V gene: TRBV10-3
D gene: .
J gene: TRBJ1-2
clone size: .

CDR3 DNA: TGTGCCAGCAGCCTAAGGACTAGCGGGAATAGCAATGAGCAGTTCTTC
CDR3 protein: CASSLRTSGNSNEQFF
CDR3 length: 16
V gene: TRBV12-3/TRBV12-4
D gene: TRBD2
J gene: TRBJ2-1
clone size: .

CDR3 DNA: TGCAGTGCGCTAGCGGGAGGAACCGACACAGATACGCAGTATTTT
CDR3 protein: CSALAGGTDTDTQYF
CDR3 length: 15
V gene: TRBV20-1
D gene: TRBD2
J gene: TRBJ2-3
clone size: few

CDR3 DNA: TGTGCCAGCAGTCTCGGACAGGGGGCCGCTTACTCCTACGAGCAGTACTTC
CDR3 protein: CASSLGQGAAYSYEQYF
CDR3 length: 17
V gene: TRBV6-1
D gene: TRBD1
J gene: TRBJ2-7
clone size: few

CDR3 DNA: TGTGCCAGCTCACCAATCTCTGTGGATACGCAGTATTTT
CDR3 protein: CASSPISVDTQYF
CDR3 length: 13
V gene: TRBV18
D gene: .
J gene: TRBJ2-3
clone size: few

CDR3 DNA: TGTGCCATCAAACGATTAGAGGCAGATACGCAGTATTTT
CDR3 protein: CAIKRLEADTQYF
CDR3 length: 13
V gene: TRBV10-3
D gene: .
J gene: TRBJ2-3
clone size: .

CDR3 DNA: TGTGCCAGCAGCCCCCAATTTTGGAACACTGAAGCTTTCTTT
CDR3 protein: CASSPQFWNTEAFF
CDR3 length: 14
V gene: TRBV7-2
D gene: .
J gene: TRBJ1-1
clone size: few

CDR3 DNA: TGTGCCAGCTCCTTAAACCCGGACAGCTTACAAGAGACCCAGTACTTC
CDR3 protein: CASSLNPDSLQETQYF
CDR3 length: 16
V gene: TRBV18
D gene: .
J gene: TRBJ2-5
clone size: .

CDR3 DNA: TGCGCCAGCAGTTTAAATAGCGGGAGCGTAGATGAGCAGTTCTTC
CDR3 protein: CASSLNSGSVDEQFF
CDR3 length: 15
V gene: TRBV5-1
D gene: TRBD2
J gene: TRBJ2-1
clone size: .

CDR3 DNA: TGTGCCAGCTGTCTGGGCGGAGGGGTCCATGAGCAGTTCTTC
CDR3 protein: CASCLGGGVHEQFF
CDR3 length: 14
V gene: TRBV6-1
D gene: .
J gene: TRBJ2-1
clone size: few

CDR3 DNA: TGCAGTGCTAGAGGGGACCGAGCGGGAGGACTCCATTTT
CDR3 protein: CSARGDRAGGLHF
CDR3 length: 13
V gene: TRBV20-1
D gene: TRBD2
J gene: TRBJ2-3
clone size: few

CDR3 DNA: TGTGCCAGCAGCTTCGGGCCCATGGGCGGTCAGGAGCAGTTCTTC
CDR3 protein: CASSFGPMGGQEQFF
CDR3 length: 15
V gene: TRBV13
D gene: .
J gene: TRBJ2-1
clone size: .

CDR3 DNA: TGTGCCAGCAGCTTCCGGGGGGGCCGAACCACAGATACGCAGTATTTT
CDR3 protein: CASSFRGGRTTDTQYF
CDR3 length: 16
V gene: TRBV7-2
D gene: TRBD2
J gene: TRBJ2-3
clone size: few

CDR3 DNA: TGTGCCAGCAGCTTTGGGTGGACAGGACCAAGCAATCAGCCCCAGCATTTT
CDR3 protein: CASSFGWTGPSNQPQHF
CDR3 length: 17
V gene: TRBV5-6
D gene: TRBD1
J gene: TRBJ1-5
clone size: .